This entry lists 32 T cell receptor beta chains sequenced from one sample in a study of control samples from healthy donors and cancer patients. Data came from immunoSEQ multiplex PCR; TCRdb stores just in-frame clones and leaves some out. The sample shows roughly 100,000 clones, approximately 89% of them seen only once. The sequencing input was blood. Receptor source: a woman aged 25 to 39 in good health.

V usage is TRBV7-8 and J usage is TRBJ1-5; possibly TRBD1 for D (5 bases). The CDR3 totals 20 residues. Germline V CDR1 and CDR2: SGHVS, FQNEAQ. V dropped 0 bases and J dropped 2 bases, with 23 bases sitting between them. The CDR3: CASSLAGGAGTTLGNQPQHF. The CDR3 coding sequence is TGTGCCAGCAGCTTAGCGGGTGGGGCAGGGACGACTTTGGGCAATCAGCCCCAGCATTTT.

The J gene is TRBJ1-1, the V gene TRBV24-1, with D possibly matching TRBD1 (5 bases). The V gene's germline CDR1 is KGHDR and CDR2 SFDVKD. This CDR3 has 17 amino acids. V was cut by 7 bases and J by 7 bases, with 27 bases left in between. The CDR3 loop is CATRTAHSEGQGGEAFF. The CDR3 DNA sequence: TGTGCCACCAGGACAGCCCACTCCGAGGGCCAGGGAGGTGAAGCTTTCTTT.

The chain links TRBV7-8 to TRBJ1-2, with 11 positions matching TRBD1. Trimming removed 5 bases from V and 6 bases from J; junction bases left unmatched: 5. In germline, CDR1 is SGHVS, CDR2 FQNEAQ. The CDR3 extends over 14 amino acids. The CDR3 loop is CASSARTGGDGYTF. Here the CDR3 DNA reads TGTGCCAGCAGCGCCCGGACAGGGGGCGATGGCTACACCTTC.

J is TRBJ2-3 and V is TRBV5-1, with D unclear. The CDR3 length is 13 residues. The V end lost 0 bases, the J end lost 4 bases, and 6 bases lay between the germline ends. CDR1 and CDR2 from the germline V gene are SGHRS and YFSETQ. The CDR3 nucleotides are TGCGCCAGCAGCTTGGCGACGTCAGATACGCAGTATTTT. It codes for CASSLATSDTQYF.

The V and J genes are TRBV5-8 and TRBJ1-6; 7 bases are shared with TRBD1. V lost 0 bases, J lost 8 bases, and 8 bases stayed unmatched. The CDR3 loop spans 16 amino acids. Germline CDR1 and CDR2: SGHTS and YDEGEE. The CDR3: CASSLAPGGGYSPLHF. CDR3 sequence (DNA): TGTGCCAGCAGCTTGGCCCCAGGGGGTGGTTATTCACCCCTCCACTTT.

The rearrangement joins TRBV28 to TRBJ1-4; the match to TRBD1 covers 8 bases. CDR1 and CDR2 (germline): MDHEN, SYDVKM. The junction had 2 bases not matched to a gene; V was cut back by 1 base and J by 4 bases. The CDR3 loop spans 15 amino acids. The CDR3 reads CASSLSGQGNEKLFF. The CDR3, as DNA: TGTGCCAGCAGTTTATCAGGACAGGGTAATGAAAAACTGTTTTTT.

This clone was recorded once. The chain links TRBV30 to TRBJ2-7; no clear D gene. Trimming left V 2 bases short and J 3 bases short, with 8 bases between. CDR3 length equals 12 residues. The germline gives CDR1 GTSNPN, CDR2 SVGIG (reference sequence). The CDR3 nucleotides are TGTGCCTGGAGTTGGGGTTTCTACGAGCAGTACTTC. Translating gives CAWSWGFYEQYF.

The rearrangement joins TRBV7-9 to TRBJ1-2; TRBD1 agrees at 7 bases. Germline V CDR1 and CDR2: SEHNR, FQNEAQ (reference sequence). This CDR3 is built from 14 residues. Losses at the gene ends were 0 bases for V and 2 bases for J; bases not matched to a gene: 0. CDR3 nucleotides: TGTGCCAGCAGCTTAGCCAGGGGGAACTATGGCTACACCTTC. This sequence encodes CASSLARGNYGYTF.

CDR3 DNA: TGCGCCAGCAGCCTCCTCGGGTTTAATGAAAAACTGTTTTTT. Amino acid sequence: CASSLLGFNEKLFF. The rearrangement joins TRBV5-1 to TRBJ1-4; D ambiguous. Germline loops: CDR1 SGHRS, CDR2 YFSETQ. CDR3 size: 14 residues. V lost 4 bases and J lost 4, with 11 bases in between.

The V gene is TRBV18, the J gene TRBJ1-3, with D unresolved. V lost 3 bases and J 0 bases, leaving 18 bases between the germline ends. CDR3 length: 18 residues. CDR1 is KGHSH, CDR2 LQKENI, per germline. CDR3 residues: CASSPVSASTNSGNTIYF. CDR3 coding DNA: TGTGCCAGCTCACCGGTGTCCGCCTCGACTAACTCTGGAAACACCATATATTTT.

The rearrangement uses TRBV29-1 and TRBJ1-2, with 7 bases identical to TRBD1. J was trimmed by 2 bases and V by 2 bases; bases with no gene match: 5. Germline CDR1 is SQVTM and CDR2 is ANQGSEA. This CDR3 comprises 14 residues. This CDR3 reads CSVEFRGRNYGYTF. In nucleotides, the CDR3 is TGCAGCGTTGAATTTAGGGGGCGCAACTATGGCTACACCTTC. Together with reference TRBV29-1 and TRBJ1-2, the CDR3 gives the full variable domain: SAVISQKPSRDICQRGTSLTIQCQVDSQVTMMFWYRQQPGQSLTLIATANQGSEATYESGFVIDKFPISRPNLTFSTLTVSNMSPEDSSIYLCSVEFRGRNYGYTFGSGTRLTVV.

The genes are TRBV28 and TRBJ2-5; no clear D. The ends were cut back, 6 bases at V and 3 bases at J, with 17 bases in the middle. Germline CDR1 reads MDHEN; CDR2 reads SYDVKM. The CDR3 runs to 15 residues. CDR3 in amino acids: CASSPQRRLKETQYF. In DNA form, the CDR3 reads TGTGCCAGCAGCCCCCAACGGAGACTGAAAGAGACCCAGTACTTC.

The V call is TRBV7-8, the J call TRBJ2-2; 7 positions agree with TRBD1. There are 15 residues in the CDR3. Germline V gene data show CDR1 as SGHVS and CDR2 as FQNEAQ. J gave up 1 base and V 2 bases, and 1 base lay outside the gene matches. The DNA for the CDR3 is TGTGCCAGCAGCTTAAGACAGGGGAACACCGGGGAGCTGTTTTTT. The encoded protein is CASSLRQGNTGELFF.

This chain joins TRBV19 and TRBJ2-1, with D perhaps matching TRBD2 (6 bases). The CDR3 spans 17 residues. Germline CDR1 reads LNHDA; CDR2 reads SQIVND (reference sequence). Trimming pared 2 bases from V and 4 bases from J, leaving 18 bases between. CDR3 in amino acids: CASSIRTGLRGYNEQFF. The CDR3 nucleotides read TGTGCCAGTAGTATACGGACGGGGTTACGGGGGTACAATGAGCAGTTCTTC. Full variable domain (missing parts from reference TRBV19 and TRBJ2-1): DGGITQSPKYLFRKEGQNVTLSCEQNLNHDAMYWYRQDPGQGLRLIYYSQIVNDFQKGDIAEGYSVSREKKESFPLTVTSAQKNPTAFYLCASSIRTGLRGYNEQFFGPGTRLTVL.

The CDR3 DNA reads as TGTGCCAGCATTCTGACCCAGACAGTAAACTATGGCTACACCTTC. Translated, it gives CASILTQTVNYGYTF. This chain links TRBV2 with TRBJ1-2, with D possibly TRBD1 on 5 matching bases. Germline CDR1 and CDR2: SNHLY and FYNNEI. There are 15 residues in the CDR3. V was shortened by 7 bases and J by 2 bases, with 17 bases between the two germline ends.

This chain uses TRBV4-1 with TRBJ2-1; 8 bases are a match to TRBD1. Germline lookup yields CDR1 MGHRA and CDR2 YSYEKL. The CDR3 totals 17 residues. V gave up 2 bases and J gave up 7 bases; unmatched junction bases: 13. The CDR3 nucleotides read TGCGCCAGCAGCCAACGAACATCAGGGGGCGCTTTAAATGAGCAGTTCTTC. Encoded protein: CASSQRTSGGALNEQFF.

The chain recombines TRBV5-1 with TRBJ2-7; D remains ambiguous. V was shortened by 4 bases and J by 3 bases, with 11 bases between the two germline ends. The CDR3 is 13 amino acids. Germline V lookup: CDR1 SGHRS, CDR2 YFSETQ. CDR3 sequence (DNA): TGCGCCAGCAGCCTCCCTATCCTCTACGAGCAGTACTTC. Translation: CASSLPILYEQYF.

The rearrangement links TRBV5-6 to TRBJ2-5, with D perhaps TRBD1 (6 bases). The CDR3 runs to 15 residues. Germline assignment: CDR1 SGHDT and CDR2 YYEEEE. The V end was cut by 3 bases, the J end by 2 bases, with 14 bases between. The CDR3 sequence: CASSSPGQRQETQYF. CDR3 nucleotides: TGTGCCAGCAGCTCCCCAGGACAGCGACAAGAGACCCAGTACTTC.

This chain connects TRBV7-9 to TRBJ2-1; D not certain. Germline CDR1 is SEHNR and CDR2 is FQNEAQ (reference sequence). The CDR3 is 12 residues long. V was pared by 5 bases and J by 6 bases, with 8 bases between. CDR3 loop: CASSTPVNEQFF. DNA of the CDR3: TGTGCCAGCAGCACCCCGGTCAATGAGCAGTTCTTC.

This chain connects TRBV5-1 to TRBJ1-3; D is ambiguous. V lost 0 bases and J 0 bases, leaving 7 bases between the germline ends. The CDR3 consists of 15 residues. Looked up from germline, CDR1 is SGHRS and CDR2 is YFSETQ. The CDR3 nucleotides read TGCGCCAGCAGCTTGGGGGCAGCCTCTGGAAACACCATATATTTT. The encoded protein is CASSLGAASGNTIYF.

The chain combines TRBV7-3 with TRBJ1-1; TRBD1 might be the D (5 bases). V gave up 2 bases and J gave up 4 bases, with 8 bases separating them. This CDR3 spans 13 amino acids. Germline assignment: CDR1 SGHTA and CDR2 FQGTGA. Written as DNA, the CDR3 is TGTGCCAGCAGCTTATACCAGGGCACTGAAGCTTTCTTT. Translating it yields CASSLYQGTEAFF.

V and J are TRBV3-1 (or the pseudogene TRBV3-2) and TRBJ1-2; the match to TRBD1 covers 10 bases. V shed 3 bases, J shed 4 bases, and the junction held 2 bases outside the gene matches. The CDR3 contains 14 residues. Germline V CDR1 and CDR2: LGHDT, YNNKEL (reference sequence). Here the CDR3 DNA reads TGTGCCAGCAGCCACGGACAGGGGGGCTATGGCTACACCTTC. Its protein is CASSHGQGGYGYTF.

The chain links TRBV6-5 to TRBJ1-5; 11 bases are shared with TRBD1. Germline CDR1 MNHEY, CDR2 SVGAGI. The CDR3 is 14 residues long. V shed 8 bases and J 6 bases; nucleotides not matched to a gene: 6. CDR3 coding DNA: TGTGCCAGCCATGGACAGGGGGCGGTTCAGCCCCAGCATTTT. Its translation is CASHGQGAVQPQHF.

The genes are TRBV18 and TRBJ1-1, with D possibly matching TRBD1 (6 bases). Germline loops: CDR1 KGHSH, CDR2 LQKENI. The CDR3 loop spans 16 amino acids. Deletions cut 3 bases from V and 4 bases from J, with 18 bases between. CDR3 region: CASSPMDSSAGTEAFF. CDR3 DNA sequence: TGTGCCAGCTCACCGATGGACAGCTCGGCGGGCACTGAAGCTTTCTTT. The full variable domain, its missing parts supplied by reference TRBV18 and TRBJ1-1, is NAGVMQNPRHLVRRRGQEARLRCSPMKGHSHVYWYRQLPEEGLKFMVYLQKENIIDESGMPKERFSAEFPKEGPSILRIQQVVRGDSAAYFCASSPMDSSAGTEAFFGQGTRLTVV.

The rearrangement joins TRBV30 to TRBJ2-1; D may be TRBD2 (6 bases). The CDR3 totals 13 residues. V shed 1 base and J shed 6 bases, with 10 bases lying between them. CDR1 is GTSNPN, CDR2 SVGIG, per germline (reference sequence). The CDR3 loop reads CAWSAGGPNEQFF. CDR3 nucleotides: TGTGCCTGGAGTGCCGGAGGGCCCAATGAGCAGTTCTTC.

The rearrangement joins TRBV5-1 to TRBJ1-4; 9 bases fit TRBD1. J lost 2 bases, V lost 4 bases, and 6 bases had no gene match. The CDR3 runs to 16 residues. Germline CDR1 SGHRS, CDR2 YFSETQ. The CDR3, as DNA: TGCGCCAGCAGCGAAGGACAGGGGTCGACTAATGAAAAACTGTTTTTT. As protein: CASSEGQGSTNEKLFF.

This clone showed up just once. The chain uses TRBV12-3 or TRBV12-4 and TRBJ1-2; TRBD1 matches 7 bases. The trim removed 1 base at V and 7 bases at J, leaving 3 bases unmatched. CDR3 length: 13 residues. Written as DNA, the CDR3 is TGTGCCAGCAGTTTAGTGGACAGGTCTGGCTACACCTTC. This codes for CASSLVDRSGYTF.

This chain connects TRBV4-2 to TRBJ2-7; no firm D call. Trimming pared 3 bases from V and 3 bases from J, leaving 15 bases between. CDR3 length: 15 residues. Germline values: CDR1 LGHNA, CDR2 YNFKEQ. CDR3 sequence (DNA): TGTGCCAGCAGCCACGAGACGGCCCATTACTACGAGCAGTACTTC. Amino acids: CASSHETAHYYEQYF.

This clone was counted once. The rearrangement links TRBV5-5 to TRBJ2-6; 7 bases align to TRBD1. Germline V lookup: CDR1 SGHKS, CDR2 YYEKEE (reference sequence). This CDR3 has 16 amino acids. Trimming cost V 4 bases and J 4 bases; bases outside gene matches: 8. DNA of the CDR3: TGTGCCAGCAGCCAGGGACAGTTCACGGGGGCCAACGTCCTGACTTTC. Residues: CASSQGQFTGANVLTF.

The chain couples TRBV27 to TRBJ1-6; D is possibly TRBD1 (6 bases). The V gene's germline CDR1 is MNHEY and CDR2 SMNVEV (reference sequence). CDR3 length: 17 amino acids. V lost 5 bases and J 6 bases, leaving 20 bases between the germline ends. CDR3 amino acids: CASSKRTVNSFNSPLHF. CDR3 in DNA: TGTGCCAGCAGTAAAAGGACAGTCAATTCATTTAATTCACCCCTCCACTTT.

This clone occurred once. The chain carries TRBV19 and TRBJ2-5; either TRBD1 or TRBD2 may supply D (6 bases each). Germline CDR1 is LNHDA and CDR2 is SQIVND (reference sequence). V was trimmed by 3 bases and J by 5 bases, leaving 10 bases between them. The length of the CDR3 is 13 residues. The CDR3 bases are TGTGCCAGTAGTATGGGGGGCGTGGAGACCCAGTACTTC. It specifies CASSMGGVETQYF. Based on the CDR3 plus reference TRBV19 and TRBJ2-5, the full variable domain is DGGITQSPKYLFRKEGQNVTLSCEQNLNHDAMYWYRQDPGQGLRLIYYSQIVNDFQKGDIAEGYSVSREKKESFPLTVTSAQKNPTAFYLCASSMGGVETQYFGPGTRLLVL.

The J gene is TRBJ1-2, the V gene TRBV6-6; D unresolved. CDR1 is MNHNY, CDR2 SVGAGI, per germline (reference sequence). V dropped 10 bases and J dropped 6 bases, with 9 bases sitting between them. The CDR3 extends over 10 amino acids. The CDR3 is CATPQHGYTF. CDR3 bases: TGTGCCACCCCACAACATGGCTACACCTTC.